This T cell receptor (beta chain) was documented in a study of T cell responses to AZD1222 COVID-19 vaccine. The study's findings and limits: Rises in breadth and depth of Spike-specific TCRs came after two AZD1222 doses.

CDR1 is MDHEN and CDR2 is SYDVKM in the germline V gene. The V gene lost 5 bases and the J gene lost 3 bases, with 11 bases spanning the gap. The CDR3 has 14 amino acids. Clones were sequenced by immunoSEQ multiplex PCR, and TCRdb holds only the in-frame ones, with some missing. This table holds roughly 150,000 clones, 90% found once. Second-dose intervals of approximately 4 or approximately 12 weeks were pooled. Notes on this clone: The antigen remains unidentified.

This chain joins TRBV28 and TRBJ1-5; D is ambiguous. The sequence came from an adult who received the AZD1222 COVID-19 vaccine. Sequences were derived from peripheral blood, sampled 28 days after the second AZD1222 dose. This chain's CDR3 is CASSIRAYNQPQHF. The CDR3, as DNA: TGTGCCAGCAGTATTCGGGCTTACAATCAGCCCCAGCATTTT.